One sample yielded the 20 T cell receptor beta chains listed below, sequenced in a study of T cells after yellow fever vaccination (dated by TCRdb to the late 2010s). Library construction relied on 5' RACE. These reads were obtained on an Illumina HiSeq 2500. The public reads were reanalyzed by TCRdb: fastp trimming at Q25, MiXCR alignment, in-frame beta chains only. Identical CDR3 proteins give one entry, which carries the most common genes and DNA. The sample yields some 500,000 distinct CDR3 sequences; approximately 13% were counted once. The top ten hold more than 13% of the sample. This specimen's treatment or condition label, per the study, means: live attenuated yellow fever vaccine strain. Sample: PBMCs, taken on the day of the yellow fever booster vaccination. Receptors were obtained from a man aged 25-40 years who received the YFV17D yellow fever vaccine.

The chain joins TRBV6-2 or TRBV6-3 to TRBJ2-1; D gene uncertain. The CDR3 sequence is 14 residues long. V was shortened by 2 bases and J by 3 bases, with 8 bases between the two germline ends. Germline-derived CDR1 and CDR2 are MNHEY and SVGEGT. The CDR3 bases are TGTGCCAGCAGTTACGGGCTTCTCTACAATGAGCAGTTCTTC. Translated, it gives CASSYGLLYNEQFF.

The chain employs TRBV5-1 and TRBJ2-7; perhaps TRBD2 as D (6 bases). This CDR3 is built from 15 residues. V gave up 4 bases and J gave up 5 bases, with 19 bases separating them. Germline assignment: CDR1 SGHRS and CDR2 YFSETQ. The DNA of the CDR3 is TGCGCCAGCAGCAGGGATGGGGGAGGTTGGGACGAGCAGTACTTC. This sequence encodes CASSRDGGGWDEQYF.

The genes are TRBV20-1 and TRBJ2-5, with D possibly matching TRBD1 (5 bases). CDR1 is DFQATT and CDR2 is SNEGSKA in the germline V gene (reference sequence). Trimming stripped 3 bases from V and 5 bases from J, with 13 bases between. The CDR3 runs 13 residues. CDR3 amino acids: CSASLAKGETQYF. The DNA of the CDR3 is TGCAGTGCTAGTCTGGCGAAGGGGGAGACCCAGTACTTC.

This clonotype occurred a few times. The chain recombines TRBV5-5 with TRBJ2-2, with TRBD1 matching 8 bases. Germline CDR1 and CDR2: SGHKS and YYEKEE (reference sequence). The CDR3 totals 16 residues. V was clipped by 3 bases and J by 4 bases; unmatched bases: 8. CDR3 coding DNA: TGTGCCAGCAGCTACAAAAGACAGGGGCTCACCGGGGAGCTGTTTTTT. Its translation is CASSYKRQGLTGELFF.

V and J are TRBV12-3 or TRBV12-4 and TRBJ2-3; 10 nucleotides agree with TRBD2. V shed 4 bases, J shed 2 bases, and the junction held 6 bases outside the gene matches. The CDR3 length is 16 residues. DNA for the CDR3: TGTGCCAGCAGTTCACGAGCGGGAGGGAACACAGATACGCAGTATTTT. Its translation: CASSSRAGGNTDTQYF.

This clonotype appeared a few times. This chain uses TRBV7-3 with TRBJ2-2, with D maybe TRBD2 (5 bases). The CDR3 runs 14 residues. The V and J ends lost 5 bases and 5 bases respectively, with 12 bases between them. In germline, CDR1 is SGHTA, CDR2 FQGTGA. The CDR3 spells CASSVPTGTGELFF. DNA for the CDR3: TGTGCCAGCAGCGTTCCAACGGGAACCGGGGAGCTGTTTTTT. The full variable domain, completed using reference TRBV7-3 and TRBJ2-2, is GAGVSQTPSNKVTEKGKYVELRCDPISGHTALYWYRQSLGQGPEFLIYFQGTGAADDSGLPNDRFFAVRPEGSVSTLKIQRTERGDSAVYLCASSVPTGTGELFFGEGSRLTVL.

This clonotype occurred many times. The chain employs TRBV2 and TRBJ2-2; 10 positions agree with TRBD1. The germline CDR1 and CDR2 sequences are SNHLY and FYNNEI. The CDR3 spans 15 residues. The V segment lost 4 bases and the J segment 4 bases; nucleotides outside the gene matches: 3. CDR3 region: CASSGQGARTGELFF. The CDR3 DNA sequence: TGTGCCAGCAGTGGACAGGGGGCGCGCACCGGGGAGCTGTTTTTT.

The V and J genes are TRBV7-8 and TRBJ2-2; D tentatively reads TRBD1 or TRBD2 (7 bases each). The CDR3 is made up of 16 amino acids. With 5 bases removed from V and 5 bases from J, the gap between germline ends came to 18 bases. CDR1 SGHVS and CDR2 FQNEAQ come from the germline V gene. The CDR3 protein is CASSRQGRGGTGELFF. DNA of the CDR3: TGTGCCAGCAGCCGGCAGGGCAGGGGGGGAACCGGGGAGCTGTTTTTT.

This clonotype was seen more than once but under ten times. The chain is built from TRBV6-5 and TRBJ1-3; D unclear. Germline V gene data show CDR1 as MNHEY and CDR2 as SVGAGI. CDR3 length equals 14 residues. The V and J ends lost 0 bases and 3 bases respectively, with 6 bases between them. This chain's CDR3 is CASSYSISGNTIYF. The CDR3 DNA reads TGTGCCAGCAGTTACTCGATCAGTGGAAACACCATATATTTT.

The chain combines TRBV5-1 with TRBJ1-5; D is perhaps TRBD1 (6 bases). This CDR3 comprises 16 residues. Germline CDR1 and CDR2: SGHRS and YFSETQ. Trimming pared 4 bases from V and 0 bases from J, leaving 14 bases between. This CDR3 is CASSPDSWDSNQPQHF. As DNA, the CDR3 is TGCGCCAGCAGCCCGGACAGCTGGGATAGCAATCAGCCCCAGCATTTT.

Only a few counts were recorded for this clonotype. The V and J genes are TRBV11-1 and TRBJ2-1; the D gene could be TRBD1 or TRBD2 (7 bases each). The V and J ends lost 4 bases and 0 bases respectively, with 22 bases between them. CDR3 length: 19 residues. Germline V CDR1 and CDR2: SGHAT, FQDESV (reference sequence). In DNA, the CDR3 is TGTGCCAGCAGCTCAGGGGGGGGATTACTCCAAAGCTCCTACAATGAGCAGTTCTTC. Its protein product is CASSSGGGLLQSSYNEQFF.

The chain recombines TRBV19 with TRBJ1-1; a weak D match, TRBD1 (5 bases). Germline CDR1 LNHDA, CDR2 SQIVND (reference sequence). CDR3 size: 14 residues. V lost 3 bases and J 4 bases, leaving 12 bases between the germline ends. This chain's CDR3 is CASSIGGSTTEAFF. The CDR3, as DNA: TGTGCCAGTAGTATCGGGGGTTCGACCACTGAAGCTTTCTTT.

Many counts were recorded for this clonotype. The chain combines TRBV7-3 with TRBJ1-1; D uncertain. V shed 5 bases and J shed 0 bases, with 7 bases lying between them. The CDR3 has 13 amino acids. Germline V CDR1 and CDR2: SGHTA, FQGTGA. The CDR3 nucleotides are TGTGCCAGCAGCCGAAGTCTGAACACTGAAGCTTTCTTT. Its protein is CASSRSLNTEAFF.

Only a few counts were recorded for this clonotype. The CDR3 region is CASRPDTSYEQYF. CDR3 DNA sequence: TGTGCCAGCAGACCGGACACCTCCTACGAGCAGTACTTC. The V call is TRBV6-2 or TRBV6-3, the J call TRBJ2-7; TRBD1 might be the D (5 bases). Between the trimmed V and J ends, which lost 6 bases and 0 bases, there was a span of 9 bases. The CDR3 length is 13 residues. Germline loops: CDR1 MNHEY, CDR2 SVGEGT.

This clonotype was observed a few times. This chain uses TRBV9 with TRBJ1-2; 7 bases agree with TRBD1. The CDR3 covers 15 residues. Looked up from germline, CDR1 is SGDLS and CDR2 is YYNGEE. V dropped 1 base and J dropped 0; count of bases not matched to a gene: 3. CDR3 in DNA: TGTGCCAGCAGCGTACGACAGGGACCTAACTATGGCTACACCTTC. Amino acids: CASSVRQGPNYGYTF.

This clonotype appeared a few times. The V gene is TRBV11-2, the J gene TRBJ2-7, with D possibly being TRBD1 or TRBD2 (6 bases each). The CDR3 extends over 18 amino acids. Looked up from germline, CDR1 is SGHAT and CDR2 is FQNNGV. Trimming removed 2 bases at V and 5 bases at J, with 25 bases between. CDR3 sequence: CASSLRGGLGTRVHEQYF. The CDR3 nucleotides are TGTGCCAGCAGCTTAAGGGGAGGATTAGGGACAAGAGTCCACGAGCAGTACTTC. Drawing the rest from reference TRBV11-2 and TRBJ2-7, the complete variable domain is EAGVAQSPRYKIIEKRQSVAFWCNPISGHATLYWYQQILGQGPKLLIQFQNNGVVDDSQLPKDRFSAERLKGVDSTLKIQPAKLEDSAVYLCASSLRGGLGTRVHEQYFGPGTRLTVT.

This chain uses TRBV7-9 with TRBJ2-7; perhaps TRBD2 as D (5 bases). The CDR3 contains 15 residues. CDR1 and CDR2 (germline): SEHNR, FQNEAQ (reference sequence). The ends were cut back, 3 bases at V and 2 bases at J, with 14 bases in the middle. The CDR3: CASSFGEGTTYEQYF. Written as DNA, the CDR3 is TGTGCCAGCAGCTTTGGCGAGGGCACCACCTACGAGCAGTACTTC.

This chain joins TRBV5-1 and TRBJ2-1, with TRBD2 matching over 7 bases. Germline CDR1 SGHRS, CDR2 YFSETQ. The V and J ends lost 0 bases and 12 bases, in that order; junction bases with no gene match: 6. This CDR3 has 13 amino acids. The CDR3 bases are TGCGCCAGCAGCTTGGACGGCGGGGGATTGCAGTTCTTC. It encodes CASSLDGGGLQFF.

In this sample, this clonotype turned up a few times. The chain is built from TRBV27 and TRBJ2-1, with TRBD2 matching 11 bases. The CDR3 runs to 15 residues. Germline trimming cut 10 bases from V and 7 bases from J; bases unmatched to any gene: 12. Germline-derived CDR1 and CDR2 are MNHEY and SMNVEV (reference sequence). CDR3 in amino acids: CATRILTSGKNEQFF. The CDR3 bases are TGTGCCACACGGATACTGACTAGCGGGAAAAATGAGCAGTTCTTC.

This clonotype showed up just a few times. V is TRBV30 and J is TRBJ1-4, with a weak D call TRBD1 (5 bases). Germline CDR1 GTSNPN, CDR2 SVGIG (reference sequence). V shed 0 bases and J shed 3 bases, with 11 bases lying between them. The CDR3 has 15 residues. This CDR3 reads CAWSVRGGANEKLFF. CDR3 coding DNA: TGTGCCTGGAGTGTACGGGGGGGGGCTAATGAAAAACTGTTTTTT.